This record covers a single TCR beta chain. Its antigen is as yet unknown. The data belong to a study of shared clonotypes between healthy human individuals. Turning to the study itself: Per donor, three plates held CD4 naive cells, three held CD4 memory, two held CD8 naive and one held CD8 memory. Findings and caveats of the study: Exclusively blood specimens were collected; tissue repertoires likely differ.

Each donor was a Caucasian adult residing in Nashville, Tennessee. The CDR3 has 16 amino acids. V trimming: 6 bases; J trimming: 6 bases; junction bases outside the gene matches: 14. Germline V CDR1 and CDR2: SQVTM, ANQGSEA. Splitting of each subset's genomic DNA was done evenly across several immunoSEQ plates. Method: immunoSEQ multiplex PCR; TCRdb's copy keeps in-frame clones and lacks some. The data show about 1 million clones, under 80% seen once. The source is a man between 18 and 29 years old in good health. Sample: memory CD4+ T cells sorted from blood. Subset reported: CD45RA-negative fraction. This chain links TRBV29-1 with TRBJ2-3, with 11 positions matching TRBD2. The CDR3 DNA sequence: TGCAGCGTCGTAAAATATCTAGCGGGAGGAACCGATACGCAGTATTTT. As protein: CSVVKYLAGGTDTQYF.